Listed below are T cell receptor beta chains from one sample, sequenced in a study of Tregs in tolerant kidney transplant recipients. Libraries were prepared by immunoSEQ multiplex PCR; TCRdb keeps only in-frame clonotypes and omits some of them. The sample holds about 46,000 clones, about 90% seen once. Sequenced input: Tregs from blood. These receptors were obtained from a human donor in good health. The CDR3 runs from the conserved cysteine through the conserved F or W. A D gene is named only where the DNA matches it firmly. Rows give clone size only sometimes, using once, few, many, or a class for an expanded clone.

- TRBJ2-7 TRBV20-1 - TGCAGTGCTAGCGCAGGGTACGAGCAGTACTTC CSASAGYEQYF
- TRBJ2-4 TRBV29-1 TRBD1 TGCAGCGTTGGAACCGGGACAGGGGGCCAAAACATTCAGTACTTC CSVGTGTGGQNIQYF
- TRBJ2-3 TRBV14 - TGTGCCAGCAGCCCCTCTGTTGTATTGTGGGGTAACACAGATACGCAGTATTTT CASSPSVVLWGNTDTQYF
- TRBJ2-7 TRBV5-1 TRBD1 TGCGCCAGCAGCTGGACAGGGGAAAGCTACGAGCAGTACTTC CASSWTGESYEQYF
- TRBJ2-3 TRBV10-2 - TGCGCCAGCATAGACCCAGGGGGCACAGATACGCAGTATTTT CASIDPGGTDTQYF
- TRBJ1-2 TRBV29-1 - TGCAGCGTTAGAGATTTAACCGGGGTTTTGAGGAGGGAACGTGGCTACACCTTC CSVRDLTGVLRRERGYTF
- TRBJ1-5 TRBV7-8 - TGTGCCAGCAGCCTTCAGGAGAATCAGCCCCAGCATTTT CASSLQENQPQHF
- TRBJ2-3 TRBV5-1 TRBD2 TGCGCCTCCGCCCTGGCGGGGGGTACCTCTAGCACAGATACGCAGTATTTT CASALAGGTSSTDTQYF
- TRBJ2-5 TRBV5-4 - TGTGCCAGCAGCTTACTAGGGGTGGGAGAGACCCAGTACTTC CASSLLGVGETQYF
once TRBJ2-2 TRBV5-1 - TGCGCCAGCAGCGGAGGGGGGAACGGGGAGCTGTTTTTT CASSGGGNGELFF
- TRBJ1-2 TRBV6-5 - TGTGCCAGCAGTTACAACAGGGAGGGTGGCTACACCTTC CASSYNREGGYTF
few TRBJ2-5 TRBV5-1 TRBD2 TGCGCCAGCAGCTACCCCGGGACTAGCGGGAGAGTAGAGACCCAGTACTTC CASSYPGTSGRVETQYF
- TRBJ2-7 TRBV5-4 TRBD2 TGTGCCAGCAGCTCGATGGGTAGCGGGAGGCGTGAGCAGTACTTC CASSSMGSGRREQYF
- TRBJ1-5 TRBV7-2 - TGTGCCAGCACCCAGGACCGGTATCAGCCCCAGCATTTT CASTQDRYQPQHF
- TRBJ1-5 TRBV7-2 - TGTGCCAGCTCAGGGTTCCAGGGGCAGCCCCAGCATTTT CASSGFQGQPQHF
- TRBJ1-1 TRBV29-1 - TGCAGCGTTGTTCGAGGACTAACTGAAGCTTTCTTT CSVVRGLTEAFF
- TRBJ2-1 TRBV5-1 TRBD2 TGCGCCAGCAGCCCGCGGGGGAACAGTTACAATGAGCAGTTCTTC CASSPRGNSYNEQFF
- TRBJ2-3 TRBV5-1 - TGCGCCAGCAGCTTGGGGGGTCCAAATACGCAGTATTTT CASSLGGPNTQYF
- TRBJ2-3 TRBV5-4 TRBD2 TGTGCCAGCAGCTTGGAACTACTAGCGGGGGATACAGATACGCAGTATTTT CASSLELLAGDTDTQYF
- TRBJ1-5 TRBV23-1 - TGCGCCAGCAGTCACTGTTGGGGGGATTCTCAGCCCCAGCATTTT CASSHCWGDSQPQHF
- TRBJ2-3 TRBV7-2 - TGTGCCAGCAGCAAAACGTCTAACCCTAGCACAGATACGCAGTATTTT CASSKTSNPSTDTQYF
few TRBJ1-3 TRBV7-7 - TGTGCTAGCAGCCCAACAGGGTCCGGAAACACCATATATTTT CASSPTGSGNTIYF
- TRBJ1-2 TRBV7-6 - TGTGCCAGCACTTCTTTCGGGTCGGGACGCAACTATGGCTACACCTTC CASTSFGSGRNYGYTF
- TRBJ2-1 TRBV4-1 - TGCGCCAGCAGCCAGACCGGGACTTCGATGAATGAGCAGTTCTTC CASSQTGTSMNEQFF
- TRBJ1-2 TRBV5-1 - TGCGCCAGCAGCTTGACACCGGGACAAATGGTCGGCTACACCTTC CASSLTPGQMVGYTF
once TRBJ2-7 TRBV2 - TGTGCCAGCAGGGACTCTGGCGGGCTCGAGCAGTACTTC CASRDSGGLEQYF
- TRBJ1-5 TRBV6-6 - TGTGCCAGCAACCGCGGCAATCAGCCCCAGCATTTT CASNRGNQPQHF
- TRBJ1-1 TRBV7-9 - TGTGCCAGCAGCTATACAGCGAACACTGAAGCTTTCTTT CASSYTANTEAFF
- TRBJ2-3 TRBV5-1 TRBD2 TGCGCCAGCAGCCCACCATCTAGCGGGGGGTATACGCAGTATTTT CASSPPSSGGYTQYF
once TRBJ2-3 TRBV19 - TGTGCCAGTAGTAGTTCGGGGGCTGGAGATACGCAGTATTTT CASSSSGAGDTQYF
- TRBJ1-1 TRBV5-6 - TGTGCCAGCAGCTTGCCCGGAGGGTACACTGAAGCTTTCTTT CASSLPGGYTEAFF
- TRBJ1-1 TRBV5-1 - TGCGCCAGCAGCTGGGCAGCGAACACTGAAGCTTTCTTT CASSWAANTEAFF
- TRBJ1-5 TRBV4-1 - TGCGCCAGCAGCCACGGCGGTAGGAGGGTTAATCAGCCCCAGCATTTT CASSHGGRRVNQPQHF
- TRBJ1-5 TRBV15 - TGTGCCACCAGCAGACAGGGAGACAATCAGCCCCAGCATTTT CATSRQGDNQPQHF
- TRBJ2-7 TRBV6-6 - TGTGCCAGCAGTTACGTCCAAGCCTACGAGCAGTACTTC CASSYVQAYEQYF
- TRBJ1-1 TRBV6-5 - TGTGCCAGCAGAGACGGGGAGAACACTGAAGCTTTCTTT CASRDGENTEAFF
- TRBJ2-4 TRBV12-5 - TGTGCTAGTGGTTTGGGGACAGAGAAAAACATTCAGTACTTC CASGLGTEKNIQYF
once TRBJ1-1 TRBV29-1 - TGCAGCGTTGTATCCCTCGAGACGAACACTGAAGCTTTCTTT CSVVSLETNTEAFF
- TRBJ1-1 TRBV7-9 - TGTGCCAGCAGCCTCTCGGGGACACAGAACACTGAAGCTTTCTTT CASSLSGTQNTEAFF
- TRBJ2-3 TRBV4-1 - TGCGCCAGCAGCCAGGCCCTGCGCATAGCCGTCGTCCTCACAGATACGCAGTATTTT CASSQALRIAVVLTDTQYF
- TRBJ2-2 TRBV5-1 TRBD2 TGCGCCAGCTCCCCTAGCGGGTCGAACACCGGGGAGCTGTTTTTT CASSPSGSNTGELFF
- TRBJ2-3 TRBV5-1 TRBD2 TGCGCCAGCAGCCTGGGAGGGACTGCTGGGGATACGCAGTATTTT CASSLGGTAGDTQYF
- TRBJ1-2 TRBV2 - TGTGCCAGCAACCTTGCGGGGGCATCCATAGGGGTCTATGGCTACACCTTC CASNLAGASIGVYGYTF
- TRBJ1-1 TRBV7-8 - TGTGCCAGCAGCTTAGGATCGGGTACTGAAGCTTTCTTT CASSLGSGTEAFF
- TRBJ1-2 TRBV18 TRBD1 TGTGCCAGCTCAGAGACAGGGACCTATGGCTACACCTTC CASSETGTYGYTF
- TRBJ2-7 TRBV5-6 TRBD2 TGTGCCAGCAGCTCGGGACTAGCGGGGCTCCACGAGCAGTACTTC CASSSGLAGLHEQYF
- TRBJ1-1 TRBV11-2 - TGTGCCAGCAGCTTAATTCCCAGGACAACCCTCAACACTGAAGCTTTCTTT CASSLIPRTTLNTEAFF
- TRBJ1-5 TRBV2 - TGTGCCAGCAGTCCCGGGGGGACCTCGGGGCCCCAGCATTTT CASSPGGTSGPQHF
- TRBJ2-4 TRBV19 TRBD1 TGTGCCAGTAGTATGGGACAGGGGGGGCACATTCAGTACTTC CASSMGQGGHIQYF
once TRBJ1-4 TRBV6-5 - TGTGCCAGCAGTTCCACCGGGTTTGTGGAAAAACTGTTTTTT CASSSTGFVEKLFF
once TRBJ1-1 TRBV7-8 - TGTGCCAGCAGCTTCAGCTTGTTGGCAGGGGCGGACACTGAAGCTTTCTTT CASSFSLLAGADTEAFF
- TRBJ2-7 TRBV6-5 - TGTGCCAGCAGTTACGCCTCCTTATCCGAGCAGTACTTC CASSYASLSEQYF
- TRBJ2-5 TRBV2 - TGTGCCAGCAGTCGGGGGACCCAAGAGACCCAGTACTTC CASSRGTQETQYF
- TRBJ2-1 TRBV7-9 TRBD2 TGTGCCAGCAGCTACACGCCCCTAGCGGGGGCCTACAATGAGCAGTTCTTC CASSYTPLAGAYNEQFF
- TRBJ1-3 TRBV15 TRBD1 TGTGCCACCAGCAGAGATCAGACAGGGCGGTTTGGAAACACCATATATTTT CATSRDQTGRFGNTIYF
once TRBJ2-5 TRBV10-2 TRBD1 TGCGCCAGCCGGCCCGGACAGGGGCGAGAGACCCAGTACTTC CASRPGQGRETQYF
- TRBJ1-2 TRBV18 TRBD1 TGTGCCAGCTCACCGAGGGACAGGGCGGGCTACACCTTC CASSPRDRAGYTF